The clone carrying this T cell receptor (beta chain) was seen only a few times. The record originates from a study of blood T cell repertoires in COVID-19. Overall study context: Samples representing acute and convalescent COVID-19 were sourced from the United States, Italy and Spain. T cells, B-cell-depleted T cells, or PBMCs supplied cDNA or gDNA.

In the original workflow: How many nucleated cells were present was estimated from reference gene primer amplification. TCRdb's table, derived via immunoSEQ multiplex PCR, lists solely in-frame clones and lacks some. D and trimming were read from the DNA, whereas the V and J calls and clone size are those reported in that table. The sample lists approximately 97,000 clones, around nine tenths seen once, with 1.5% to 2% in the top ten. The sequence was obtained from a man aged 55 to 70 with acute or convalescent COVID-19. The specimen was peripheral blood.

CDR3 in amino acids: CASSLALNQPQHF. The DNA of the CDR3 is TGTGCCAGCAGCTTAGCCCTAAATCAGCCCCAGCATTTT. V and J are TRBV11-2 and TRBJ1-5; no clear D. The germline V gene encodes CDR1 SGHAT and CDR2 FQNNGV. Trimming left V 1 base short and J 4 bases short, with 5 bases between. CDR3 size: 13 residues.